This T cell receptor beta chain was identified in a study of T-cell memory formation after mild COVID-19. Findings and limits, study-wide: Researchers found some responding clones in pre-infection memory, a sign that cross-reactive memory joined. Second-wave clones that peaked on day 37 lacked confirmed SARS-CoV-2 specificity. Contracting clones from day 15 to 85 had balanced CD4/CD8; later expanders favoured CD4+.

This clonotype was observed a handful of times. Its specificity is not known. 5'RACE with constant-segment primers built TCRalpha and TCRbeta cDNA libraries with UMIs. MiXCR was run by TCRdb on the 5' RACE reads, yielding one entry per CDR3 protein. This repertoire shows 550,000 to 600,000 distinct CDR3 sequences, around a sixth found once; its top ten account for 8.1%. Sequencing was done on a sample of PBMCs or a T cell subset sorted from them (not recorded which). The origin of this receptor is an adult woman who had mild COVID-19 (a few samples of this study predate the infection). Cell type and time point are not known.

CDR3 loop: CAWSGGKLSGLPSIQETQYF. The CDR3 nucleotides read TGTGCCTGGAGTGGAGGGAAGCTTTCCGGGCTCCCCTCAATCCAAGAGACCCAGTACTTC. V and J are TRBV30 and TRBJ2-5; possible D gene TRBD2, 5 bases. Trimming took 1 base from V and 1 from J, leaving 28 bases between them. The CDR3 runs 20 residues. Germline assignment: CDR1 GTSNPN and CDR2 SVGIG (reference sequence).